These 6 T cell receptor beta chains originate from one sample sequenced in a study of OX40 agonist ivuxolimab in advanced cancers. Some clones are missing from TCRdb's copy, which holds only in-frame ones; the method was immunoSEQ multiplex PCR. The sample holds 55,000 to 90,000 clones, around 80% seen once. Sample: CD4+ or CD8+ T cells sorted from blood, taken in a trial of the OX40 agonist ivuxolimab. The receptors derive from an adult with an advanced solid tumor such as melanoma, head and neck, liver or kidney cancer.

This chain links TRBV5-4 with TRBJ2-5; 9 nucleotides line up with TRBD1. Germline V gene data show CDR1 as SGHNT and CDR2 as YYREEE (reference sequence). V lost 4 bases, J lost 2 bases, and 9 bases stayed unmatched. The length of the CDR3 is 16 residues. In DNA form, the CDR3 reads TGTGCCAGCAGCGCGGGACAGGGCGTTTTACAAGAGACCCAGTACTTC. This encodes CASSAGQGVLQETQYF.

In its sample, this clone was seen a few times. The gene calls are TRBV19 and TRBJ1-5; 7 bases align to TRBD1. From germline, CDR1 is LNHDA and CDR2 SQIVND (reference sequence). The V gene end was trimmed by 4 bases and the J gene end by 1 base; junction bases not matched to a gene: 7. There are 16 residues in the CDR3. The CDR3, as DNA: TGTGCCAGTAGTAGGTCCGGGACAGAGAGCAATCAGCCCCAGCATTTT. This translates into CASSRSGTESNQPQHF.

This clone was picked up one time. The rearrangement uses TRBV28 and TRBJ1-5; 7 bases are a match to TRBD1. CDR1 and CDR2 (germline): MDHEN, SYDVKM. V was clipped by 5 bases and J by 7 bases; unmatched bases: 5. CDR3 length: 13 residues. DNA for the CDR3: TGTGCCAGCAGTGACAGGGCTAAACAGCCCCAGCATTTT. Amino acid sequence: CASSDRAKQPQHF.

The V gene is TRBV10-3, the J gene TRBJ2-7; possible D gene TRBD1, 6 bases. V lost 3 bases and J lost 2, with 17 bases in between. The CDR3 is 16 amino acids. CDR1 is ENHRY and CDR2 is SYGVKD in the germline V gene. The CDR3 loop reads CAISDTSGTLTYEQYF. The CDR3 nucleotides read TGTGCCATCAGTGACACCTCCGGGACACTTACCTACGAGCAGTACTTC.

This clone has only a few counts. V is TRBV6-4 and J is TRBJ1-3; D remains unclear. Germline CDR1 and CDR2: MRHNA and SNTAGT. Trimming left V 8 bases short and J 4 bases short, with 9 bases between. CDR3 size: 12 residues. The chain's CDR3 is CASVKIGNTIYF. The CDR3 region has the DNA TGTGCCAGCGTCAAGATAGGAAACACCATATATTTT.

The genes are TRBV28 and TRBJ2-6; D uncertain. From germline, CDR1 is MDHEN and CDR2 SYDVKM. This CDR3 is 15 amino acids long. V was trimmed by 6 bases and J by 0 bases, leaving 9 bases between them. The CDR3 region is CASRRKSSGANVLTF. The CDR3, as DNA: TGTGCCAGCAGACGAAAAAGCTCTGGGGCCAACGTCCTGACTTTC.